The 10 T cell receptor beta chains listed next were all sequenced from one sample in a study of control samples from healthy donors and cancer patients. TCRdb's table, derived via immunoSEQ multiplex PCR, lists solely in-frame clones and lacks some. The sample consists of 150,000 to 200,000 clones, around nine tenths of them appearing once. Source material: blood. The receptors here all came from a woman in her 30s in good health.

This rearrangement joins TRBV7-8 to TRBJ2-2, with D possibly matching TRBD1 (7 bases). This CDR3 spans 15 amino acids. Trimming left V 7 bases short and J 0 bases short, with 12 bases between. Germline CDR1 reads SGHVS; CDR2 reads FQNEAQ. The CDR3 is CASIRGTANTGELFF. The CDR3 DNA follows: TGTGCCAGCATCCGGGGGACAGCGAACACCGGGGAGCTGTTTTTT.

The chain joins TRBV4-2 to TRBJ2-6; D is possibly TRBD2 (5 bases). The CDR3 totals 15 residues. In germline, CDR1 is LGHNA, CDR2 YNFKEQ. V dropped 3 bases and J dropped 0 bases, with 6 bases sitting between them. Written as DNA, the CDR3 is TGTGCCAGCAGCCAGGGGAGCTCTGGGGCCAACGTCCTGACTTTC. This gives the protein CASSQGSSGANVLTF.

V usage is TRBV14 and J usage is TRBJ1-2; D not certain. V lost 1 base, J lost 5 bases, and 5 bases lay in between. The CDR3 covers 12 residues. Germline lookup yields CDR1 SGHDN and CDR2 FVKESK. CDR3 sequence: CASSQVPYGYTF. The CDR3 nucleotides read TGTGCCAGCAGCCAAGTACCGTATGGCTACACCTTC.

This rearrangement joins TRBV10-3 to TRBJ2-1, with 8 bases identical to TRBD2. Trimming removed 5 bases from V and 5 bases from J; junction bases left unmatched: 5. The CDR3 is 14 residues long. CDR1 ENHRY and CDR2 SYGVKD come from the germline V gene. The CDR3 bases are TGTGCCATCAGTAGGCGGGGGGCGGACAATGAGCAGTTCTTC. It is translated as CAISRRGADNEQFF.

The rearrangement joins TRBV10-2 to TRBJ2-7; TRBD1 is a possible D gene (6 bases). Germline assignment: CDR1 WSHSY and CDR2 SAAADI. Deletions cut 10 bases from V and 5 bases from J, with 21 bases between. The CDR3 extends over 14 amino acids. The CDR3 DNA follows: TGCGCCACCCGGGGCAGGGGTTCCATCGACGAGCAGTACGTC. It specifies CATRGRGSIDEQYV.

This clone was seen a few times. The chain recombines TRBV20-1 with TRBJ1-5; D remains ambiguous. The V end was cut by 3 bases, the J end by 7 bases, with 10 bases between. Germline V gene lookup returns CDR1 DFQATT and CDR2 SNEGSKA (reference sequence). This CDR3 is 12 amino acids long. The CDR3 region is CSASKGRQPQHF. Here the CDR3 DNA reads TGCAGTGCTAGTAAAGGCAGGCAGCCCCAGCATTTT.

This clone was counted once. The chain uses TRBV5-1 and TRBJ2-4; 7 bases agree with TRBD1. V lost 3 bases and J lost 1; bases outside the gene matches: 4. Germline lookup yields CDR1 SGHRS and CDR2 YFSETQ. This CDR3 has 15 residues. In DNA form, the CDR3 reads TGCGCCAGCAGCTCAACACAGGGGGCCAAAAACATTCAGTACTTC. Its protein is CASSSTQGAKNIQYF.

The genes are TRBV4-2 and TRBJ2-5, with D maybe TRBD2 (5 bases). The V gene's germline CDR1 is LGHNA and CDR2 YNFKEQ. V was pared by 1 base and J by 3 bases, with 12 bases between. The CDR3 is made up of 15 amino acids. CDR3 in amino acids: CASSQVASGEETQYF. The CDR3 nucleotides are TGTGCCAGCAGCCAAGTGGCCAGCGGTGAAGAGACCCAGTACTTC.

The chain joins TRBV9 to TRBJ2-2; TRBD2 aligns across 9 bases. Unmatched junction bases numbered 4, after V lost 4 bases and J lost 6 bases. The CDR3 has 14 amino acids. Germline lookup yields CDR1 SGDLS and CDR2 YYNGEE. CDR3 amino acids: CASSPAGGPGELFF. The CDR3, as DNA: TGTGCCAGCAGCCCGGCGGGGGGGCCCGGGGAGCTGTTTTTT.

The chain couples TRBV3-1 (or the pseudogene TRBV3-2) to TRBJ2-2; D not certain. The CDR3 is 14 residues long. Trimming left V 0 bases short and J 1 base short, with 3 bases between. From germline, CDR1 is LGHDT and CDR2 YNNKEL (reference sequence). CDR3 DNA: TGTGCCAGCAGCCAAGACGTGAACACCGGGGAGCTGTTTTTT. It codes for CASSQDVNTGELFF.